A selection of T cell receptor beta chains follows, all from one sample in a study of PD-L1 blockade in urothelial cancer. Sequenced by immunoSEQ multiplex PCR; TCRdb stores in-frame clones only, minus some. Here the sample spans around 40,000 clones, roughly 89% being singletons. This material consisted of PBMCs, taken around atezolizumab (anti-PD-L1) treatment. All receptors derive from a man aged 55 to 70 with urothelial cancer. CDR3s include the opening cysteine and the closing phenylalanine or tryptophan. The D gene is left open where the match is weak.

15	TRBV5-6	TRBJ1-5	.	CASSLWHIGNQPQHF
16	TRBV9	TRBJ1-1	TRBD1	CASSETDRRLITEAFF
13	TRBV7-9	TRBJ2-7	TRBD2	CASSLWGGYEQYF
14	TRBV7-9	TRBJ2-7	TRBD1	CASSLTGVPYEQYF
16	TRBV19	TRBJ2-2	.	CASSIPPRERTGELFF
16	TRBV28	TRBJ2-1	TRBD2	CASSATSGGLLNEQFF
16	TRBV6-5	TRBJ2-3	.	CASSWSTTTFLDTQYF
16	TRBV28	TRBJ1-2	.	CASSFNPGVLGYGYTF
14	TRBV6-4	TRBJ2-1	TRBD1	CASSPGTGGDEQFF
15	TRBV28	TRBJ2-7	TRBD1	CASSPGQGTPYEQYF
17	TRBV5-4	TRBJ1-1	TRBD1	CASSLGDRGWGNTEAFF
15	TRBV6-1	TRBJ2-1	TRBD2	CASSFSAGTYNEQFF
16	TRBV28	TRBJ2-7	.	CASSSPTGVAPYEQYF
12	TRBV7-9	TRBJ1-1	.	CASSLFLTEAFF
14	TRBV10-3	TRBJ1-2	.	CAISRGNGEGGYTF
15	TRBV2	TRBJ1-5	TRBD1	CASSRQGSSGQPQHF
13	TRBV4-2	TRBJ1-5	.	CASSDTGRQPQHF
15	TRBV10-3	TRBJ2-3	TRBD2	CAIRISGGTIDTQYF
22	TRBV21-1	TRBJ2-3	.	CASSKPRTQGCPSRRCTDTQYF
14	TRBV15	TRBJ1-5	.	CATSRDVGGQPQHF
19	TRBV9	TRBJ1-4	TRBD1	CASSKRTGGADGAIEKLFF
16	TRBV9	TRBJ2-2	TRBD2	CASSVATSGRAGELFF
15	TRBV6-1	TRBJ1-2	TRBD1	CASSIIGQGEGGYTF
14	TRBV28	TRBJ2-7	TRBD2	CASSPGLADLMSYF
15	TRBV6-4	TRBJ2-1	.	CASSDSAGWGNEQFF
16	TRBV5-1	TRBJ2-2	.	CASSLAAATNTGELFF
16	TRBV11-3	TRBJ2-1	TRBD1	CASSYSDRGQGNEQFF
18	TRBV5-8	TRBJ2-7	TRBD2	CASSFGTPGLAVSYEQYF
15	TRBV11-2	TRBJ2-5	.	CASSRGGTAQETQYF
13	TRBV11-2	TRBJ2-3	.	CASSSRYKDTQYF
14	TRBV10-1	TRBJ2-5	TRBD1	CASSAAGTEETQYF
15	TRBV11-3	TRBJ2-7	TRBD2	CASSLGGGGKYEQYF
16	TRBV4-1	TRBJ2-1	.	CASSQERGSSSNEQFF
14	TRBV9	TRBJ2-5	TRBD1	CASSPSGTGLTQYF
19	TRBV4-1	TRBJ1-1	TRBD1	CASSQDTSGQGIMNTEAFF
14	TRBV28	TRBJ2-7	TRBD1	CASSSVGQNYEQYF